The 31 T cell receptor beta chains below come from one sample, sequenced in a study of blood T cell repertoires in COVID-19. The protocol was immunoSEQ multiplex PCR, while the TCRdb copy is restricted to in-frame clones and leaves out a portion. The sample shows about 28,000 clones, over 75% of them seen only once. Sample: peripheral blood. The receptor source for this set is a woman aged 60-70 years with acute or convalescent COVID-19.

The chain uses TRBV24-1 and TRBJ1-2; D is unresolved. This CDR3 region has 13 residues. V gave up 1 base and J gave up 4 bases, with 6 bases separating them. CDR1 KGHDR and CDR2 SFDVKD come from the germline V gene. The chain's CDR3 is CATSDFRSYGYTF. The CDR3 coding sequence is TGTGCCACCAGTGATTTCAGGTCCTATGGCTACACCTTC.

The rearrangement links TRBV2 to TRBJ1-1; 9 bases agree with TRBD1. The CDR3 contains 14 residues. V lost 5 bases, J lost 4 bases, and 5 bases stayed unmatched. Per germline, CDR1 SNHLY and CDR2 FYNNEI. CDR3 sequence reads: CASSLQGAVTEAFF. CDR3 nucleotide sequence: TGTGCCAGCAGTTTACAGGGGGCGGTCACTGAAGCTTTCTTT.

The chain joins TRBV27 to TRBJ2-3; 7 bases are shared with TRBD1. V dropped 5 bases and J dropped 4; count of bases not matched to a gene: 3. Germline V CDR1 and CDR2: MNHEY, SMNVEV (reference sequence). There are 13 residues in the CDR3. The chain's CDR3 is CASSDRVADTQYF. The CDR3 bases are TGTGCCAGCAGTGACAGGGTAGCAGATACGCAGTATTTT.

The rearrangement joins TRBV2 to TRBJ2-1; a possible D gene is TRBD1 (5 bases). The V gene's germline CDR1 is SNHLY and CDR2 FYNNEI. The CDR3 covers 11 residues. Trimming pared 5 bases from V and 12 bases from J, leaving 11 bases between. The CDR3: CASSRQSTQFF. The CDR3 DNA reads as TGTGCCAGCAGTCGACAGTCCACGCAGTTCTTC.

The chain carries TRBV28 and TRBJ2-5; weak D call: TRBD1 (5 bases). CDR3 size: 15 residues. The V end lost 4 bases, the J end lost 1 base, and 13 bases lay between the germline ends. Germline V gene lookup returns CDR1 MDHEN and CDR2 SYDVKM. The CDR3 DNA reads TGTGCCAGCAGTTCCTCTGGACAAGCCCAAGAGACCCAGTACTTC. Amino acid sequence: CASSSSGQAQETQYF. Complete variable domain (other parts from reference TRBV28 and TRBJ2-5): DVKVTQSSRYLVKRTGEKVFLECVQDMDHENMFWYRQDPGLGLRLIYFSYDVKMKEKGDIPEGYSVSREKKERFSLILESASTNQTSMYLCASSSSGQAQETQYFGPGTRLLVL.

This chain links TRBV2 with TRBJ2-4, with TRBD1 matching 8 bases. This CDR3 contains 14 residues. After removal of 6 bases from V and 4 bases from J, the junction contained 5 bases not matched to a gene. Per germline, CDR1 SNHLY and CDR2 FYNNEI. CDR3 nucleotides: TGTGCCAGCAGCCAGGGGGCCCAAAAAAACATTCAGTACTTC. The encoded protein is CASSQGAQKNIQYF.

This CDR3 reads CASRASGGASTDTQYF. In nucleotides, the CDR3 is TGCGCCAGCAGGGCTAGCGGGGGGGCAAGCACAGATACGCAGTATTTT. V gene TRBV5-1 combines with J gene TRBJ2-3; 12 bases match TRBD2. Germline V gene data show CDR1 as SGHRS and CDR2 as YFSETQ. V lost 5 bases to trimming and J lost 0 bases; unmatched junction nucleotides: 4. This CDR3 spans 16 amino acids.

V usage is TRBV28 and J usage is TRBJ1-1, with 8 bases matching TRBD1. The J segment lost 3 bases and the V segment lost 5 bases, leaving 5 bases of the junction unmatched. CDR3 length: 14 residues. From germline, CDR1 is MDHEN and CDR2 SYDVKM. The CDR3 region is CASSTTGGHTEAFF. In DNA form, the CDR3 reads TGTGCCAGCAGTACCACAGGGGGACACACTGAAGCTTTCTTT.

The chain carries TRBV28 and TRBJ2-5; D is undetermined. The CDR3 has 14 residues. Germline loops: CDR1 MDHEN, CDR2 SYDVKM. With 7 bases removed from V and 1 base from J, the gap between germline ends came to 13 bases. This CDR3 is CASTSPGLQETQYF. For the CDR3, the DNA is TGTGCCAGCACCTCCCCGGGTCTCCAAGAGACCCAGTACTTC.

The chain combines TRBV5-1 with TRBJ2-3; 11 bases match TRBD2. Trimming took 5 bases from V and 4 from J; bases not matched to a gene: 3. Germline CDR1 is SGHRS and CDR2 is YFSETQ. The CDR3 loop spans 14 amino acids. The CDR3 DNA sequence: TGCGCCAGCAGTAGCGGGGGGGCCGCAGATACGCAGTATTTT. This gives the protein CASSSGGAADTQYF.

V is TRBV5-1 and J is TRBJ1-1; 7 bases are a match to TRBD1. Germline V gene data show CDR1 as SGHRS and CDR2 as YFSETQ. With V trimmed by 4 bases and J by 5 bases, 14 bases remained unmatched. CDR3 length equals 16 residues. CDR3 sequence: CASSPATGQAITEAFF. CDR3 coding DNA: TGCGCCAGCAGCCCGGCGACCGGACAGGCGATTACTGAAGCTTTCTTT. Supplemented by reference TRBV5-1 and TRBJ1-1, the full variable domain reads KAGVTQTPRYLIKTRGQQVTLSCSPISGHRSVSWYQQTPGQGLQFLFEYFSETQRNKGNFPGRFSGRQFSNSRSEMNVSTLELGDSALYLCASSPATGQAITEAFFGQGTRLTVV.

This clone was observed a single time. The chain uses TRBV2 and TRBJ1-2; perhaps TRBD1 as D (6 bases). Germline V lookup: CDR1 SNHLY, CDR2 FYNNEI. V shed 6 bases and J shed 5 bases, with 16 bases lying between them. The CDR3 consists of 14 residues. DNA for the CDR3: TGTGCCAGCAGCGGAACAGGGTTCGGGTATGGCTACACCTTC. Translating it yields CASSGTGFGYGYTF. The variable domain in full, completed from reference TRBV2 and TRBJ1-2, reads EPEVTQTPSHQVTQMGQEVILRCVPISNHLYFYWYRQILGQKVEFLVSFYNNEISEKSEIFDDQFSVERPDGSNFTLKIRSTKLEDSAMYFCASSGTGFGYGYTFGSGTRLTVV.

The rearrangement uses TRBV6-5 and TRBJ1-1; D perhaps matches TRBD1 (5 bases). Germline V gene sequence: CDR1 MNHEY, CDR2 SVGAGI. This CDR3 is 12 amino acids long. Trimming pared 8 bases from V and 3 bases from J, leaving 10 bases between. Written as DNA, the CDR3 is TGTGCCAGCCTACAGGTATACACTGAAGCTTTCTTT. Its translation: CASLQVYTEAFF.

V gene TRBV6-6 combines with J gene TRBJ2-7, with D unresolved. Trimming stripped 6 bases from V and 3 bases from J, with 6 bases between. Germline CDR1 MNHNY, CDR2 SVGAGI (reference sequence). This CDR3 region has 11 residues. In DNA form, the CDR3 reads TGTGCCAGCAGCCCCAGCTACGAGCAGTACTTC. It codes for CASSPSYEQYF.

The chain couples TRBV5-4 to TRBJ2-7; perhaps TRBD2 as D (7 bases). The germline gives CDR1 SGHNT, CDR2 YYREEE (reference sequence). This CDR3 has 14 amino acids. The ends were cut back, 2 bases at V and 2 bases at J, with 11 bases in the middle. The DNA for the CDR3 is TGTGCCAGCAGCTTTTTCGGGGGGCCCTACGAGCAGTACTTC. Translation gives CASSFFGGPYEQYF.

The V gene is TRBV5-1, the J gene TRBJ2-3, with D possibly matching TRBD1 (7 bases). The V end was cut by 3 bases, the J end by 0 bases, with 14 bases between. Germline assignment: CDR1 SGHRS and CDR2 YFSETQ. This CDR3 is built from 16 residues. The CDR3: CASSSPGGMSTDTQYF. In DNA form, the CDR3 reads TGCGCCAGCAGCTCCCCAGGGGGGATGAGCACAGATACGCAGTATTTT. Filled out from reference TRBV5-1 and TRBJ2-3, the complete variable domain reads KAGVTQTPRYLIKTRGQQVTLSCSPISGHRSVSWYQQTPGQGLQFLFEYFSETQRNKGNFPGRFSGRQFSNSRSEMNVSTLELGDSALYLCASSSPGGMSTDTQYFGPGTRLTVL.

The V and J genes are TRBV5-4 and TRBJ1-6, with D perhaps matching TRBD1 (5 bases). CDR1 is SGHNT and CDR2 is YYREEE in the germline V gene (reference sequence). This CDR3 has 16 residues. Trimming stripped 0 bases from V and 6 bases from J, with 13 bases between. CDR3 amino acids: CASSLDTRGPNSPLHF. Here the CDR3 DNA reads TGTGCCAGCAGCTTGGATACGCGGGGCCCTAATTCACCCCTCCACTTT. Looking up the rest from reference TRBV5-4 and TRBJ1-6 gives the full variable domain: ETGVTQSPTHLIKTRGQQVTLRCSSQSGHNTVSWYQQALGQGPQFIFQYYREEENGRGNFPPRFSGLQFPNYSSELNVNALELDDSALYLCASSLDTRGPNSPLHFGNGTRLTVT.

The V and J genes are TRBV30 and TRBJ1-2; D unresolved. The CDR3 contains 11 residues. Germline lookup yields CDR1 GTSNPN and CDR2 SVGIG (reference sequence). V lost 2 bases, J lost 7 bases, and 8 bases lay in between. The DNA for the CDR3 is TGTGCCTGGAGTTCCCTCGGTGGCTACACCTTC. Translated, it gives CAWSSLGGYTF.

Details on this clone: One end of the junction is discordant with germline, which a read error may explain. The chain uses TRBV5-1 and TRBJ2-2; maybe TRBD1 (6 bases). CDR3 length: 15 amino acids. The germline V gene has CDR1 SGHRS and CDR2 YFSETQ. The CDR3 DNA is TGCGCCAGCAGCCCGGGACACCAGAACACCGGGGAACTGTTTTTT. It specifies CASSPGHQNTGELFF.

This sequence joins TRBV9 and TRBJ2-1; D possibly corresponds to TRBD2 (7 bases). V was shortened by 4 bases and J by 8 bases, with 19 bases between the two germline ends. This CDR3 contains 15 residues. Germline assignment: CDR1 SGDLS and CDR2 YYNGEE. The CDR3 DNA is TGTGCCAGCAGCCCATTAGGGGGGGCCTGGTATGAGCAGTTCTTC. Its translation: CASSPLGGAWYEQFF.

This chain links TRBV24-1 with TRBJ2-5; 8 bases fit TRBD2. The CDR3 loop spans 18 amino acids. With 2 bases clipped from V and 0 bases from J, the junction kept 10 bases outside the gene matches. In germline, CDR1 is KGHDR, CDR2 SFDVKD. The CDR3 DNA is TGTGCCACCAGTGATTCGCATGTGGCGGGGGGCCACCAAGAGACCCAGTACTTC. This translates into CATSDSHVAGGHQETQYF.

This clone was observed a handful of times. The V call is TRBV3-1 (or the pseudogene TRBV3-2), the J call TRBJ1-3; TRBD1 is a possible D gene (5 bases). The V end was cut by 3 bases, the J end by 4 bases, with 13 bases between. The CDR3 runs to 15 residues. Germline-derived CDR1 and CDR2 are LGHDT and YNNKEL (reference sequence). CDR3 sequence: CASSQGRTTGNTIYF. CDR3 coding DNA: TGTGCCAGCAGCCAGGGGCGGACAACAGGAAACACCATATATTTT.

This clone is labeled as medium-sized (0.01 to 0.1%). The chain joins TRBV28 to TRBJ1-6; TRBD1 aligns across 8 bases. V lost 4 bases, J lost 10 bases, and 6 bases stayed unmatched. The V gene's germline CDR1 is MDHEN and CDR2 SYDVKM. The CDR3 runs 14 residues. CDR3 nucleotide sequence: TGTGCCAGCAGTTGGACAGGGCGTTCCTCACCCCTCCACTTT. It yields the protein CASSWTGRSSPLHF.

This clone was observed many times. The DNA of the CDR3 is TGCGCCAGCAGTCAATCAAACCGACTCTGCTATGGCTACACCTTC. It translates to CASSQSNRLCYGYTF. The chain carries TRBV23-1 and TRBJ1-2; D is ambiguous. TRBV23-1 is marked as an open reading frame, function uncertain. The V gene lost 0 bases and the J gene lost 4 bases, with 12 bases spanning the gap. The CDR3 has 15 amino acids.

The CDR3 reads CASSQGQGNNEQFF. CDR3 nucleotides: TGTGCCAGCAGCCAAGGTCAGGGGAACAATGAGCAGTTCTTC. The V call is TRBV4-2, the J call TRBJ2-1, with D possibly matching TRBD1 (6 bases). The CDR3 loop spans 14 amino acids. Germline CDR1 LGHNA, CDR2 YNFKEQ. V dropped 1 base and J dropped 5 bases, with 9 bases sitting between them.

The chain employs TRBV30 and TRBJ1-6; no clear D gene. CDR1 GTSNPN and CDR2 SVGIG come from the germline V gene (reference sequence). The CDR3 runs to 13 residues. The ends were cut back, 1 base at V and 10 bases at J, with 11 bases in the middle. CDR3 nucleotide sequence: TGTGCCTGGAGTGGGAGGGAATGGTCACCCCTCCACTTT. This sequence encodes CAWSGREWSPLHF.

The rearrangement joins TRBV15 to TRBJ1-2; 10 bases map to TRBD1. The CDR3 is 15 amino acids. Looked up from germline, CDR1 is LNHNV and CDR2 is YYDKDF (reference sequence). V was clipped by 0 bases and J by 8 bases; unmatched bases: 6. The CDR3 sequence: CATSRDLETGGGYTF. In DNA form, the CDR3 reads TGTGCCACCAGCAGAGATCTAGAGACAGGGGGCGGCTACACCTTC.

This clone was seen only once. V and J are TRBV30 and TRBJ1-1; D remains ambiguous. The CDR3 runs 14 residues. The V end lost 0 bases, the J end lost 4 bases, and 12 bases lay between the germline ends. Looked up from germline, CDR1 is GTSNPN and CDR2 is SVGIG (reference sequence). This CDR3 reads CAWSVEGLATEAFF. The CDR3 coding sequence is TGTGCCTGGAGTGTAGAGGGATTAGCCACTGAAGCTTTCTTT. Variable domain in full (rest from reference TRBV30 and TRBJ1-1): SQTIHQWPATLVQPVGSPLSLECTVEGTSNPNLYWYRQAAGRGLQLLFYSVGIGQISSEVPQNLSASRPQDRQFILSSKKLLLSDSGFYLCAWSVEGLATEAFFGQGTRLTVV.

The chain couples TRBV6-5 to TRBJ2-5; 13 nucleotides match TRBD2. CDR3 size: 15 residues. The germline V gene has CDR1 MNHEY and CDR2 SVGAGI. The J segment lost 7 bases and the V segment lost 6 bases, leaving 8 bases of the junction unmatched. CDR3 sequence: CASSTSGGAHWTQYF. Here the CDR3 DNA reads TGTGCCAGCAGCACTAGCGGGGGGGCCCATTGGACCCAGTACTTC.

In this sample, this clone turned up once. The chain combines TRBV6-2 or TRBV6-3 with TRBJ1-1; 7 nucleotides agree with TRBD1. From germline, CDR1 is MNHEY and CDR2 SVGEGT. The CDR3 spans 14 residues. Trimming at V came to 6 bases and at J to 7 bases, leaving 11 bases not matched to a gene. CDR3 protein: CASSLNQGESEAFF. The CDR3 DNA reads TGTGCCAGCAGCCTCAACCAGGGGGAGAGTGAAGCTTTCTTT.

The chain is built from TRBV28 and TRBJ1-4; weak D call: TRBD1 (6 bases). CDR1 and CDR2 from the germline V gene are MDHEN and SYDVKM. This CDR3 spans 16 amino acids. Trimming cost V 4 bases and J 3 bases, with 15 bases left between them. The CDR3 sequence: CASSSTGRAANEKLFF. In nucleotides, the CDR3 is TGTGCCAGCAGTTCCACAGGGAGGGCAGCTAATGAAAAACTGTTTTTT. Variable domain in full (rest from reference TRBV28 and TRBJ1-4): DVKVTQSSRYLVKRTGEKVFLECVQDMDHENMFWYRQDPGLGLRLIYFSYDVKMKEKGDIPEGYSVSREKKERFSLILESASTNQTSMYLCASSSTGRAANEKLFFGSGTQLSVL.